A single sample is the source of the 20 T cell receptor beta chains below, sequenced in a study of OX40 agonist ivuxolimab in advanced cancers. This table comes from immunoSEQ multiplex PCR, and its TCRdb copy is limited to in-frame clones, with some not included. Among roughly 27,000 clones listed, over 75% were seen once. The source was CD4+ or CD8+ T cells sorted from blood, collected in a trial of the OX40 agonist ivuxolimab. The receptor set was obtained from an adult with an advanced solid tumor such as melanoma, head and neck, liver or kidney cancer.

The genes are TRBV11-3 and TRBJ2-3; TRBD2 matches 9 bases. Trimming removed 1 base from V and 2 bases from J; junction bases left unmatched: 10. The CDR3 length is 18 residues. CDR1 is SGHNT, CDR2 YENEEA, per germline. CDR3 in DNA: TGTGCCAGCAGCTTAGCCACCTGGGCTAGCGGGGCCACAGATACGCAGTATTTT. Amino acids: CASSLATWASGATDTQYF.

The chain uses TRBV7-6 and TRBJ1-1, with TRBD1 identical over 8 bases. Germline V gene data show CDR1 as SGHVS and CDR2 as FNYEAQ. This CDR3 spans 15 amino acids. J was trimmed by 8 bases and V by 5 bases; bases with no gene match: 13. The CDR3 region has the DNA TGTGCCAGCAGCCAAATCGGACAGGGCCTGTCGGAAGCTTTCTTT. Protein sequence: CASSQIGQGLSEAFF. Based on the CDR3 plus reference TRBV7-6 and TRBJ1-1, the full variable domain is GAGVSQSPRYKVTKRGQDVALRCDPISGHVSLYWYRQALGQGPEFLTYFNYEAQQDKSGLPNDRFSAERPEGSISTLTIQRTEQRDSAMYRCASSQIGQGLSEAFFGQGTRLTVV.

The chain is built from TRBV9 and TRBJ2-1; TRBD1 matches at 12 bases. Unmatched junction bases numbered 4, after V lost 0 bases and J lost 9 bases. The CDR3 consists of 15 residues. Germline-derived CDR1 and CDR2 are SGDLS and YYNGEE. This chain's CDR3 is CASSVGDRGLGEQFF. CDR3 coding DNA: TGTGCCAGCAGCGTAGGGGACAGGGGGCTGGGTGAGCAGTTCTTC.

The chain employs TRBV7-6 and TRBJ2-1, with 14 positions matching TRBD2. Germline CDR1 SGHVS, CDR2 FNYEAQ. There are 15 residues in the CDR3. With 5 bases clipped from V and 7 bases from J, the junction kept 4 bases outside the gene matches. In nucleotides, the CDR3 is TGTGCCAGCAGCCCATGGACTAGCGGGGGGAATGAGCAGTTCTTC. Protein product: CASSPWTSGGNEQFF.

This chain connects TRBV6-6 to TRBJ1-2; 9 bases are a match to TRBD1. V was clipped by 7 bases and J by 1 base; unmatched bases: 10. The germline gives CDR1 MNHNY, CDR2 SVGAGI (reference sequence). The CDR3 runs to 16 residues. The CDR3 DNA sequence: TGTGCCAGCACCGAAATAGGGACAGGGTATAACTATGGCTACACCTTC. Its protein product is CASTEIGTGYNYGYTF.

The chain combines TRBV9 with TRBJ2-5; D could derive from TRBD1 or TRBD2 (5 bases each). The better agreement between TRBJ2-7 and the DNA end casts doubt on the J call. Germline-derived CDR1 and CDR2 are SGDLS and YYNGEE. The CDR3 spans 16 residues. CDR3 nucleotide sequence: TGTGCCAGCAGCGTAGGGTGGTCAGGGAGCTCCTACGAGCAGTACTTC. Translation: CASSVGWSGSSYEQYF.

The J gene is TRBJ2-1, the V gene TRBV9; 10 bases align to TRBD2. Germline V gene lookup returns CDR1 SGDLS and CDR2 YYNGEE. CDR3 length equals 19 residues. The J segment lost 0 bases and the V segment lost 4 bases, leaving 13 bases of the junction unmatched. The CDR3 protein is CASSLFPGLASSSYNEQFF. The DNA for the CDR3 is TGTGCCAGCAGCCTATTCCCGGGACTAGCGTCCAGCTCCTACAATGAGCAGTTCTTC.

The CDR3 region is CASSQGTPSGANVLTF. CDR3 DNA sequence: TGTGCCAGCAGCCAAGGGACGCCCTCTGGGGCCAACGTCCTGACTTTC. J is TRBJ2-6 and V is TRBV4-2, with D unresolved. In germline, CDR1 is LGHNA, CDR2 YNFKEQ. The CDR3 spans 16 residues. V was shortened by 1 base and J by 0 bases, with 7 bases between the two germline ends.

The V call is TRBV5-1, the J call TRBJ1-2, with 7 nucleotides matching TRBD1. From germline, CDR1 is SGHRS and CDR2 YFSETQ. V lost 1 base and J lost 6; bases outside the gene matches: 3. The CDR3 has 13 amino acids. CDR3 sequence reads: CASSLTGADGYTF. Written as DNA, the CDR3 is TGCGCCAGCAGCTTGACAGGGGCGGATGGCTACACCTTC.

This clone was counted once. V gene TRBV7-9 combines with J gene TRBJ1-1; TRBD1 matches 7 bases. The CDR3 spans 17 residues. J lost 5 bases, V lost 1 base, and 13 bases had no gene match. Germline lookup yields CDR1 SEHNR and CDR2 FQNEAQ (reference sequence). The CDR3 loop reads CASSLGRFGRGWTEAFF. CDR3 DNA sequence: TGTGCCAGCAGCTTAGGACGCTTCGGCAGGGGGTGGACTGAAGCTTTCTTT.

CDR3 region: CASSHRPGQGQNGELFF. The CDR3 bases are TGTGCCAGCAGCCATAGACCGGGACAGGGGCAAAACGGGGAGCTGTTTTTT. The V gene is TRBV7-9, the J gene TRBJ2-2; 10 positions match TRBD1. This CDR3 region has 17 residues. J lost 7 bases, V lost 5 bases, and 13 bases had no gene match. The germline gives CDR1 SEHNR, CDR2 FQNEAQ (reference sequence). The full variable domain, completed using reference TRBV7-9 and TRBJ2-2, is DTGVSQNPRHKITKRGQNVTFRCDPISEHNRLYWYRQTLGQGPEFLTYFQNEAQLEKSRLLSDRFSAERPKGSFSTLEIQRTEQGDSAMYLCASSHRPGQGQNGELFFGEGSRLTVL.

This clone was counted a single time. The CDR3 is CSVADRAPYEQYF. The CDR3 nucleotides are TGCAGCGTCGCAGACAGGGCCCCCTACGAGCAGTACTTC. V gene TRBV29-1 combines with J gene TRBJ2-7, with 7 bases matching TRBD1. V lost 6 bases and J lost 2; bases outside the gene matches: 7. Per the germline V gene, CDR1 is SQVTM and CDR2 is ANQGSEA. The CDR3 length is 13 residues.

Here the CDR3 reads CASSLEAGSAEAFF. Written as DNA, the CDR3 is TGTGCCAGCAGCCTAGAGGCAGGGTCTGCTGAAGCTTTCTTT. The rearrangement joins TRBV9 to TRBJ1-1; weak D call: TRBD1 (5 bases). In germline, CDR1 is SGDLS, CDR2 YYNGEE. The CDR3 contains 14 residues. Trimming cost V 4 bases and J 6 bases, with 16 bases left between them.

This clone was detected once. J is TRBJ2-7 and V is TRBV7-9; tentatively, D is TRBD2 (7 bases). Trimming shortened V by 5 bases and J by 3 bases, and 20 bases separated the two germline ends. Germline V gene sequence: CDR1 SEHNR, CDR2 FQNEAQ (reference sequence). The CDR3 totals 16 residues. Here the CDR3 reads CASSATGGGAVYEQYF. In DNA form, the CDR3 reads TGTGCCAGCAGCGCGACTGGGGGGGGCGCGGTCTACGAGCAGTACTTC.

This clone showed up just once. The chain carries TRBV27 and TRBJ2-5, with 8 nucleotides matching TRBD1. Germline CDR1 reads MNHEY; CDR2 reads SMNVEV (reference sequence). The length of the CDR3 is 18 residues. V shed 4 bases, J shed 6 bases, and the junction held 19 bases outside the gene matches. CDR3 sequence reads: CASSWVKATGGIEKTQYF. The CDR3 nucleotides are TGTGCCAGCAGTTGGGTTAAAGCCACAGGGGGTATCGAGAAGACCCAGTACTTC.

This chain joins TRBV19 and TRBJ1-1; D is unresolved. There are 15 residues in the CDR3. CDR1 and CDR2 (germline): LNHDA, SQIVND (reference sequence). Trimming left V 9 bases short and J 5 bases short, with 22 bases between. CDR3 residues: CASRPWDGEGTEAFF. As DNA, the CDR3 is TGTGCCAGCAGACCCTGGGATGGAGAGGGAACTGAAGCTTTCTTT.

The chain combines TRBV11-2 with TRBJ1-1, with unresolved D. CDR3 size: 15 residues. Germline CDR1 and CDR2: SGHAT and FQNNGV. V was cut by 1 base and J by 0 bases, with 9 bases left in between. The CDR3 sequence: CASSLVRLMNTEAFF. The CDR3 bases are TGTGCCAGCAGCTTAGTTCGCCTCATGAACACTGAAGCTTTCTTT.

The chain has TRBV6-5 and TRBJ2-3, with no clear D. The CDR3 is 13 residues long. The V gene's germline CDR1 is MNHEY and CDR2 SVGAGI. V dropped 6 bases and J dropped 1 base, with 8 bases sitting between them. This chain's CDR3 is CASSNPRTDTQYF. CDR3 sequence (DNA): TGTGCCAGCAGCAATCCCCGCACAGATACGCAGTATTTT.

The genes are TRBV2 and TRBJ1-1; perhaps TRBD1 as D (5 bases). The CDR3 consists of 15 residues. Germline loops: CDR1 SNHLY, CDR2 FYNNEI. Between the trimmed V and J ends, which lost 3 bases and 0 bases, there was a span of 11 bases. CDR3 sequence reads: CASSEGVGVNTEAFF. The CDR3 nucleotides read TGTGCCAGCAGTGAGGGGGTAGGGGTGAACACTGAAGCTTTCTTT.

This rearrangement joins TRBV6-1 to TRBJ1-2; a weak D match, TRBD1 (5 bases). The CDR3 is 13 residues long. V was clipped by 6 bases and J by 3 bases, with 11 bases between them. Looked up from germline, CDR1 is MNHNS and CDR2 is SASEGT. The CDR3 loop reads CASRGREDYGYTF. CDR3 DNA sequence: TGTGCCAGCAGGGGCAGGGAGGACTATGGCTACACCTTC.